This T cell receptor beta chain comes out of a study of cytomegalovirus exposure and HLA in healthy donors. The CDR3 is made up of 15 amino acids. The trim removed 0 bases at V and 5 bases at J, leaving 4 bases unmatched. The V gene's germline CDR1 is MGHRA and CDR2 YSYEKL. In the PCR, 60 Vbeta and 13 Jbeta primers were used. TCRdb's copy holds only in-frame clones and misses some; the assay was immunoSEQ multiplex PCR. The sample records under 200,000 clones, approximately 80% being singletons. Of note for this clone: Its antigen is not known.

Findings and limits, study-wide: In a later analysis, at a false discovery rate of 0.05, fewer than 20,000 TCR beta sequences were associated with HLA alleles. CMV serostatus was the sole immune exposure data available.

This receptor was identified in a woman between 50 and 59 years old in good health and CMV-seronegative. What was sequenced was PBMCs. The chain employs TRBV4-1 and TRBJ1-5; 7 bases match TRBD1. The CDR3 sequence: CASSQEGQDYQPQHF. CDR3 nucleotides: TGCGCCAGCAGCCAAGAAGGACAGGACTATCAGCCCCAGCATTTT.